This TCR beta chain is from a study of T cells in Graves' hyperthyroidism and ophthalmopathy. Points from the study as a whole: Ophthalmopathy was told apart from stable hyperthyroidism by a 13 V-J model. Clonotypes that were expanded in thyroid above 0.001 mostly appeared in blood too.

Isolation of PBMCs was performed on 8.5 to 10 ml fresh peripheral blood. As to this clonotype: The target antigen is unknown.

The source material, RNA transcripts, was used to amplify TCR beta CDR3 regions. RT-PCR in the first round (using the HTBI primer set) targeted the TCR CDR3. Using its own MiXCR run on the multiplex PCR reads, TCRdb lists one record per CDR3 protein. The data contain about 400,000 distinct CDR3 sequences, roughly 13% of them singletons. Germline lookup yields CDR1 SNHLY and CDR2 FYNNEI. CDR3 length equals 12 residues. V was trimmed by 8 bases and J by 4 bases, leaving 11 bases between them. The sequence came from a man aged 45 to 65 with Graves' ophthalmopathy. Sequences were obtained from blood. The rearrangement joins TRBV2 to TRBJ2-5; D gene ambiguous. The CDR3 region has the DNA TGTGCCAGCCTATTAGTCCTAGAGACCCAGTACTTC. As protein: CASLLVLETQYF. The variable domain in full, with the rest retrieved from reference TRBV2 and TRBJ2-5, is EPEVTQTPSHQVTQMGQEVILRCVPISNHLYFYWYRQILGQKVEFLVSFYNNEISEKSEIFDDQFSVERPDGSNFTLKIRSTKLEDSAMYFCASLLVLETQYFGPGTRLLVL.